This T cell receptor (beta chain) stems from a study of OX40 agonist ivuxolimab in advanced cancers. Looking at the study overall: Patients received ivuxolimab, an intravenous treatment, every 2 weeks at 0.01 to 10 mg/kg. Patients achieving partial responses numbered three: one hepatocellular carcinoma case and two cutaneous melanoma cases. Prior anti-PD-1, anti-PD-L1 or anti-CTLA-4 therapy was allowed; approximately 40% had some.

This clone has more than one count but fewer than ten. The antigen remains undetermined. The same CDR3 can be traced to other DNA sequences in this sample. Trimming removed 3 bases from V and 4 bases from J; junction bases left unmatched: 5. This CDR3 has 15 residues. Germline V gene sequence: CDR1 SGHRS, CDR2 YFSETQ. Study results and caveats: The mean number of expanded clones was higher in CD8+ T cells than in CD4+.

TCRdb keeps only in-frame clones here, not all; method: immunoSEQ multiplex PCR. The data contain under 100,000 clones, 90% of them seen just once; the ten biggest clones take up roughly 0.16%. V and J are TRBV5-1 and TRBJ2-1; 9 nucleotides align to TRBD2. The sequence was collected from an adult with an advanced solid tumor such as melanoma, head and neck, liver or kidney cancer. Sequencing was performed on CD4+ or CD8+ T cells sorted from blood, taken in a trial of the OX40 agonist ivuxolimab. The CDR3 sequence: CASSSGTSSYNEQFF. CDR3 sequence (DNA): TGCGCCAGCAGCTCCGGGACTAGCAGTTACAATGAGCAGTTCTTC.